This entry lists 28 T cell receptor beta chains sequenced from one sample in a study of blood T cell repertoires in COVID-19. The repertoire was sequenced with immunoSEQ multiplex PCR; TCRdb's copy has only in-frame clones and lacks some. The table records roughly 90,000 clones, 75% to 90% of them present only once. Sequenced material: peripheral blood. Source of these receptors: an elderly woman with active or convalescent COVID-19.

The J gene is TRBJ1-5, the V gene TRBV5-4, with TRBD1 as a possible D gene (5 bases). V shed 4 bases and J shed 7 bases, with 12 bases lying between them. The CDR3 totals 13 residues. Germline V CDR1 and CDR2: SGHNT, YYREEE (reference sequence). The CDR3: CASSQGGEQPQHF. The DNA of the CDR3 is TGTGCCAGCAGCCAGGGTGGGGAACAGCCCCAGCATTTT.

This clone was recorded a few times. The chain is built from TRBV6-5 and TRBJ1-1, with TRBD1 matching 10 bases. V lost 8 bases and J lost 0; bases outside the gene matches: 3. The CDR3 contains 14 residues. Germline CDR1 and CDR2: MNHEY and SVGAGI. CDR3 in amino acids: CASRTGGMNTEAFF. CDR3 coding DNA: TGTGCCAGCCGGACAGGGGGGATGAACACTGAAGCTTTCTTT.

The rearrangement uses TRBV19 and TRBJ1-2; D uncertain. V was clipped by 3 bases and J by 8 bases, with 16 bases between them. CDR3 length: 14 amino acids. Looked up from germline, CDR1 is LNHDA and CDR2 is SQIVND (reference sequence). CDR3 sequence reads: CASSMAGATGGYTF. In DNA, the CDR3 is TGTGCCAGTAGTATGGCGGGCGCCACGGGAGGCTACACCTTC.

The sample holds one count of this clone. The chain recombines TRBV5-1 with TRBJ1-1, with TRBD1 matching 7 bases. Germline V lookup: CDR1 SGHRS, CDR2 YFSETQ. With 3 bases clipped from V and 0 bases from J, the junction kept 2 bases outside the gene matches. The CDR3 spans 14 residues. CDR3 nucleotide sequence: TGCGCCAGCAGCTCCCAGGGGGTGAACACTGAAGCTTTCTTT. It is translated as CASSSQGVNTEAFF.

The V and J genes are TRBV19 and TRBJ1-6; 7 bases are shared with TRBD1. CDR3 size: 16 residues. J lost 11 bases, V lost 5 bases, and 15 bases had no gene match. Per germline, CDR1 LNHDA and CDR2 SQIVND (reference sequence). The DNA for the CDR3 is TGTGCCAGTAGTCTCTCCCAGGGACAGCGTATTGCACCCCTCCACTTT. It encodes CASSLSQGQRIAPLHF.

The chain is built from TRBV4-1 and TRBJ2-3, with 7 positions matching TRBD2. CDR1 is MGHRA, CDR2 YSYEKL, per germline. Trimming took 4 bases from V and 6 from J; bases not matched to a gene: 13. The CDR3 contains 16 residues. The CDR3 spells CASSRLAPSLGDTQYF. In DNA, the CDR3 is TGCGCCAGCAGCCGACTAGCTCCATCCCTAGGTGATACGCAGTATTTT.

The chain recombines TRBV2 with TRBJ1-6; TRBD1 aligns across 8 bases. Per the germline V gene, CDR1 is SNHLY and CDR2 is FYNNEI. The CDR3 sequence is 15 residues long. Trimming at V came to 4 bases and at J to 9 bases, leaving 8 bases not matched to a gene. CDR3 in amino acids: CASSAIQGASSPLHF. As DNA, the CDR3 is TGTGCCAGCAGTGCAATCCAGGGGGCTTCTTCACCCCTCCACTTT.

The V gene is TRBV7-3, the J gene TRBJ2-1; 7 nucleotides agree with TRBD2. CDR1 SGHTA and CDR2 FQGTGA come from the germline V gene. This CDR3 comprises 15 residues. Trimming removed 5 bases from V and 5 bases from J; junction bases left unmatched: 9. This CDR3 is CASSTAGTTNNEQFF. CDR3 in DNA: TGTGCCAGCAGCACCGCCGGGACTACGAACAATGAGCAGTTCTTC.

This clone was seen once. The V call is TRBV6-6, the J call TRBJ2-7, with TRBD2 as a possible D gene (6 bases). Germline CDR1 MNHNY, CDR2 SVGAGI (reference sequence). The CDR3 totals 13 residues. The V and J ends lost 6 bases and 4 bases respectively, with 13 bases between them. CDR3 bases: TGTGCCAGCAGCATTTTTCGGGAGTACGAGCAGTACTTC. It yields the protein CASSIFREYEQYF.

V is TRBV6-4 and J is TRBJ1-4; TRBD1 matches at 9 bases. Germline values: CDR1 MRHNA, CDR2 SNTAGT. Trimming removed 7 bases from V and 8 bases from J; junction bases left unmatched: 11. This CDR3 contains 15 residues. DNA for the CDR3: TGTGCCAGCAAACGACCGGGACAGGGCTCCGAAAAACTGTTTTTT. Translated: CASKRPGQGSEKLFF.

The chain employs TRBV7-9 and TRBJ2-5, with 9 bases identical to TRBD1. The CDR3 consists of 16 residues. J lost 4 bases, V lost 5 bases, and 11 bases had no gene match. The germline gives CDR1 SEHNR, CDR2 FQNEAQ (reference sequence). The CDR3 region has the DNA TGTGCCAGCAGCCAACGGGACAGGGTCTTCTCAGAGACCCAGTACTTC. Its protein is CASSQRDRVFSETQYF.

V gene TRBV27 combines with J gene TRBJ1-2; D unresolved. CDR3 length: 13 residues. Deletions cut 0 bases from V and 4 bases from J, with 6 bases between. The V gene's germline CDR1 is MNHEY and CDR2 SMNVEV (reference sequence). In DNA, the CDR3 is TGTGCCAGCAGTTTATCCCCCGGCTATGGCTACACCTTC. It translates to CASSLSPGYGYTF.

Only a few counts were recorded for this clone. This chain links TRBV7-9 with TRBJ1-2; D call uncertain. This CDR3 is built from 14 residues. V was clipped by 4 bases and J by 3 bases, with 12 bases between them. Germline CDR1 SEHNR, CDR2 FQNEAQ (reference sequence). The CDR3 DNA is TGTGCCAGCAGCTCTCCCCCCAGATACTATGGCTACACCTTC. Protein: CASSSPPRYYGYTF.

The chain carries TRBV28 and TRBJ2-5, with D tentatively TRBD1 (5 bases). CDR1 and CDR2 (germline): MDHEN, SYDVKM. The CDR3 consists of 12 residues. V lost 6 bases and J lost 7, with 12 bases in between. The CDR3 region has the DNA TGTGCCAGCAGGGACACTCGCGGGACCCAGTACTTC. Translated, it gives CASRDTRGTQYF.

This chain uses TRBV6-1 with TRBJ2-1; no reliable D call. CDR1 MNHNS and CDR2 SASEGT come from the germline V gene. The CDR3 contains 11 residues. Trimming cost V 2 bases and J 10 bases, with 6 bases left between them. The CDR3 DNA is TGTGCCAGCAGTGAAATGGGCGAGCAGTTCTTC. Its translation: CASSEMGEQFF.

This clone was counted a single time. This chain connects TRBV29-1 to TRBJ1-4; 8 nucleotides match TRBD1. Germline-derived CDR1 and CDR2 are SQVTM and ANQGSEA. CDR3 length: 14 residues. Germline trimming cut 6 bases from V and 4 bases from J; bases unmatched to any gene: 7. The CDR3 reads CSVGTGGGNEKLFF. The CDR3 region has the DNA TGCAGCGTCGGGACAGGAGGGGGTAATGAAAAACTGTTTTTT.

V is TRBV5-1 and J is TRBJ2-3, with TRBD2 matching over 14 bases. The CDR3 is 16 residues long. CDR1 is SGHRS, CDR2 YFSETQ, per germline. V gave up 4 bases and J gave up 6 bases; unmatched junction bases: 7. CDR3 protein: CASSDRLAGGPDTQYF. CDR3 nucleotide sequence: TGCGCCAGCAGCGACCGACTAGCGGGGGGGCCGGATACGCAGTATTTT.

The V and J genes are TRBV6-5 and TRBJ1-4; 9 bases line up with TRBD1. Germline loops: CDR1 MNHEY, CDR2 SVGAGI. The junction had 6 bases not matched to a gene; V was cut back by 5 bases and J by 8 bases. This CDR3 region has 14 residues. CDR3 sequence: CASSTRDREEKLFF. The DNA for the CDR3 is TGTGCCAGCAGTACCAGGGACAGGGAGGAAAAACTGTTTTTT.

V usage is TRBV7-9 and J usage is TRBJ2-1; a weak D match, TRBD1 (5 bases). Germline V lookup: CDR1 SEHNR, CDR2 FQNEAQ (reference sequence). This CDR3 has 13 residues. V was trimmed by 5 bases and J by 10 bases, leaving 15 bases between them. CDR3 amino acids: CASSPTTVDEQFF. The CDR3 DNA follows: TGTGCCAGCAGCCCAACGACAGTGGACGAGCAGTTCTTC.

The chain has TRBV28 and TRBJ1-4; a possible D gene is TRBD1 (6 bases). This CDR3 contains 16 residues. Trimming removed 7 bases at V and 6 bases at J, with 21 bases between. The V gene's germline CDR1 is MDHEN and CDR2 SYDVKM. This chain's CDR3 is CASNGLGPTGYEKLFF. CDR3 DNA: TGTGCCAGCAATGGACTGGGGCCGACAGGCTATGAAAAACTGTTTTTT.

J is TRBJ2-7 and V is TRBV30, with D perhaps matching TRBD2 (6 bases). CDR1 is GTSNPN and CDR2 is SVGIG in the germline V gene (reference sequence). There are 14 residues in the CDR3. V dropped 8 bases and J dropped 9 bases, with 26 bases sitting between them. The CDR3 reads CALVPTRGWVVQYF. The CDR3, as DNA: TGTGCCCTGGTTCCCACCCGGGGGTGGGTCGTGCAGTACTTC.

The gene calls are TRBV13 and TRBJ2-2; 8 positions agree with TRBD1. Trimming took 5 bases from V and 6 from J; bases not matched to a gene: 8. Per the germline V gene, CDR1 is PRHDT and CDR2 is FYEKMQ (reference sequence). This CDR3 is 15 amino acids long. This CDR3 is CASSQVNRGAGELFF. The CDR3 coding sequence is TGTGCCAGCAGCCAAGTCAACAGGGGGGCCGGGGAGCTGTTTTTT.

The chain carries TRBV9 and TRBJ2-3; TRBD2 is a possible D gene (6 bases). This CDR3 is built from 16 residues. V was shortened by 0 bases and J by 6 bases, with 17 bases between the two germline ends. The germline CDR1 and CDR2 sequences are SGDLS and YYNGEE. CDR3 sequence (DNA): TGTGCCAGCAGCGTAGGAAACGGGGGTACGGGGGATACGCAGTATTTT. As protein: CASSVGNGGTGDTQYF.

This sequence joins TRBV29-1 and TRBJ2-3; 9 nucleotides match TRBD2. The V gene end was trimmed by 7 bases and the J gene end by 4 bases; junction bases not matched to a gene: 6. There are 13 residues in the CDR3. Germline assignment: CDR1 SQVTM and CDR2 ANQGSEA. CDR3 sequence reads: CSALAGMADTQYF. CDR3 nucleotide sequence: TGCAGCGCTCTAGCGGGAATGGCAGATACGCAGTATTTT.

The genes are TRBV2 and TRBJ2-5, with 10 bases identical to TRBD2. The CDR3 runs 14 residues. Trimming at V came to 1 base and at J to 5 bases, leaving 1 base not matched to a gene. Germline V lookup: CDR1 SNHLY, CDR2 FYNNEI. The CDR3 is CASSEVAGGETQYF. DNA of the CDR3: TGTGCCAGCAGTGAAGTAGCGGGGGGTGAGACCCAGTACTTC.

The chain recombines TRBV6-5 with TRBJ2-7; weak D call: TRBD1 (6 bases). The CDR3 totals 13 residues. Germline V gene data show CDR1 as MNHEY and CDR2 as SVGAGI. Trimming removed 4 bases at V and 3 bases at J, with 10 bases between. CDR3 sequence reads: CASSFNRVYEQYF. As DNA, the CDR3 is TGTGCCAGCAGTTTTAACAGGGTCTACGAGCAGTACTTC.

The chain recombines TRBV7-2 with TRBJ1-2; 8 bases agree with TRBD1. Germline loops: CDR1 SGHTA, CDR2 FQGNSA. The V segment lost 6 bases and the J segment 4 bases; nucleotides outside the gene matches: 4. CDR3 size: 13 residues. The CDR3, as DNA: TGTGCCAGCAGGGCCGGGACAGGCTATGGCTACACCTTC. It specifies CASRAGTGYGYTF.

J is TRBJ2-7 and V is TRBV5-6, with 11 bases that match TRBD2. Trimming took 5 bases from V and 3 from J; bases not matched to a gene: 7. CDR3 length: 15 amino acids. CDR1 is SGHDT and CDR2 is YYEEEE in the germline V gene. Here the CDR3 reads CASSLQTSGNYEQYF. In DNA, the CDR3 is TGTGCCAGCAGTCTCCAGACTAGCGGGAACTACGAGCAGTACTTC. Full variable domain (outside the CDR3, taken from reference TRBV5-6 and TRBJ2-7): DAGVTQSPTHLIKTRGQQVTLRCSPKSGHDTVSWYQQALGQGPQFIFQYYEEEERQRGNFPDRFSGHQFPNYSSELNVNALLLGDSALYLCASSLQTSGNYEQYFGPGTRLTVT.